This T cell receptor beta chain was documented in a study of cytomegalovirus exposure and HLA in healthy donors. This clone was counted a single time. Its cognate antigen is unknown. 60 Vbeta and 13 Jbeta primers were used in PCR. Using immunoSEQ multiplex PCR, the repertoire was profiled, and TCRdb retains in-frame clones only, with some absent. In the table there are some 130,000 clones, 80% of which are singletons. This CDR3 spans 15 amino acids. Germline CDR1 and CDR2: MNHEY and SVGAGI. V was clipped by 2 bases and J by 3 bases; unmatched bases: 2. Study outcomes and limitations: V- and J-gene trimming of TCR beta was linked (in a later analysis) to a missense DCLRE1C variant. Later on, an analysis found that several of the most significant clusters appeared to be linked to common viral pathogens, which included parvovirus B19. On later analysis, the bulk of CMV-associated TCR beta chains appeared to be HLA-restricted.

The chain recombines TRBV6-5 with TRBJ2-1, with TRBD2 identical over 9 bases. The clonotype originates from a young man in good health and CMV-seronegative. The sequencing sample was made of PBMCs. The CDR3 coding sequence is TGTGCCAGCAGTTACGGGACTAGCCGCTACAATGAGCAGTTCTTC. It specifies CASSYGTSRYNEQFF.